This T cell receptor beta chain derives from a study of blood T cells in healthy people across ages. Sample-barcoded 5' priming and a J-beta primer mix drove a second PCR of roughly 6 to 12 cycles. One entry per CDR3 protein, called by TCRdb with MiXCR from the 5' RACE reads. Among some 1,800,000 distinct CDR3 sequences listed, approximately 39% were seen once. Study observations and caveats: Naive T cell percentage showed a strong correlation with TCR beta diversity.

Donor samples were obtained from healthy Caucasian individuals from Russia, aged about 6 to 90. This clonotype was counted only a few times. What it binds is unknown. Sequenced: blood. The origin of this receptor is a human donor in good health.

CDR3 in amino acids: CASSPARVSGTQYF. The CDR3 nucleotides read TGTGCCAGCAGCCCTGCAAGGGTCTCGGGGACCCAGTACTTC. The chain joins TRBV11-2 to TRBJ2-5, with no clear D. V lost 5 bases to trimming and J lost 7 bases, with 17 bases between them. CDR3 length: 14 residues. Per germline, CDR1 SGHAT and CDR2 FQNNGV.